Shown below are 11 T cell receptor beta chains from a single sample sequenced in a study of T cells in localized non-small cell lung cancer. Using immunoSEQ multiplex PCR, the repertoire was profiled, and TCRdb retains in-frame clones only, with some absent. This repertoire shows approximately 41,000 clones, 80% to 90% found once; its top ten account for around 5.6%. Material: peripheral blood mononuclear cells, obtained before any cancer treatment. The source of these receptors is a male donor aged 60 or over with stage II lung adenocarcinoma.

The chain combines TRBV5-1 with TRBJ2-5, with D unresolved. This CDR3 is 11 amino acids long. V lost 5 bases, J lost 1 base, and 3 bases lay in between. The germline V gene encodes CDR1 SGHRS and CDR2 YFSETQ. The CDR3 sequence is CASRLQETQYF. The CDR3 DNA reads TGCGCCAGCAGGCTCCAAGAGACCCAGTACTTC.

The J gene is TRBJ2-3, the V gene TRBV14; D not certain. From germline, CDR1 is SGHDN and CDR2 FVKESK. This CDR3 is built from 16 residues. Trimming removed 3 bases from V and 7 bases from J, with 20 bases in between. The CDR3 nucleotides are TGTGCCAGCAGCCACCCGCCCACCCTTAGTCCTTATACGCAGTATTTT. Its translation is CASSHPPTLSPYTQYF.

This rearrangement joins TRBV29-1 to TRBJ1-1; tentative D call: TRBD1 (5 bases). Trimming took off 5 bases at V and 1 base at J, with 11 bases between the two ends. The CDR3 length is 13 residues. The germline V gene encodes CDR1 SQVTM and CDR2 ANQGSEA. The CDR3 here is CSVLTVGNTEAFF. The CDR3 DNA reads TGCAGCGTTTTGACAGTGGGGAACACTGAAGCTTTCTTT.

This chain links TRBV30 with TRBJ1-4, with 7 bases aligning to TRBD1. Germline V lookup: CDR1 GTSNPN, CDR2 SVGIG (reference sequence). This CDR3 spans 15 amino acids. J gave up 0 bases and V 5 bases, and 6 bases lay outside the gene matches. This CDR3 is CAWGAGGSTNEKLFF. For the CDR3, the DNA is TGTGCCTGGGGGGCAGGGGGTTCAACTAATGAAAAACTGTTTTTT.

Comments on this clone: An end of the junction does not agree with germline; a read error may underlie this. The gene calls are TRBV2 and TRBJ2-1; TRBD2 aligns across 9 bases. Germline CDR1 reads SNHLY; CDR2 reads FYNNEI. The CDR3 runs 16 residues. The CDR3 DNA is TGTGCCAGCAGTAAAGCCTCAGGGCTAGCGGGATCTGAGCAGTTCTTC. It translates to CASSKASGLAGSEQFF.

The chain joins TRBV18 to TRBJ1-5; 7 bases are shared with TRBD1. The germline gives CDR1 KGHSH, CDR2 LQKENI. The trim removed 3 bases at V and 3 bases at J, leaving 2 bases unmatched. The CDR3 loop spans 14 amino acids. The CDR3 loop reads CASSPGQNNQPQHF. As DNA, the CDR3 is TGTGCCAGCTCACCGGGACAGAACAATCAGCCCCAGCATTTT.

The CDR3 DNA reads as TGTGCCAGTAGTGTAGGGCTCGACACAGATACGCAGTATTTT. This gives the protein CASSVGLDTDTQYF. This chain connects TRBV19 to TRBJ2-3; D is uncertain. This CDR3 spans 14 amino acids. CDR1 LNHDA and CDR2 SQIVND come from the germline V gene (reference sequence). Trimming removed 5 bases from V and 2 bases from J, with 11 bases in between.

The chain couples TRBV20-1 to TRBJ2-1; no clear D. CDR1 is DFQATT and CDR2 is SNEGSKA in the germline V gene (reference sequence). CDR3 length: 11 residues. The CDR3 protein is CSPQRRNEQFF. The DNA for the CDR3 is TGCAGCCCCCAGAGAAGAAATGAGCAGTTCTTC.

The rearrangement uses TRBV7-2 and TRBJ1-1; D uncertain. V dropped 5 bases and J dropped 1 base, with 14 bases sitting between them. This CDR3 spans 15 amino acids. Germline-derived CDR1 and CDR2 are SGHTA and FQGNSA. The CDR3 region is CASSPPGSQNTEAFF. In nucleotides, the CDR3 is TGTGCCAGCAGCCCCCCCGGCAGCCAGAACACTGAAGCTTTCTTT.

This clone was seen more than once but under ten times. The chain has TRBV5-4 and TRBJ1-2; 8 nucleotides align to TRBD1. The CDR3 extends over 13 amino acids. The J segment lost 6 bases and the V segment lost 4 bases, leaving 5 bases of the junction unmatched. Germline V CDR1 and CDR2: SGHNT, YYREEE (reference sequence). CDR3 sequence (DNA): TGTGCCAGCAGCCCGGACAGGGTCGATGGCTACACCTTC. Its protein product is CASSPDRVDGYTF.

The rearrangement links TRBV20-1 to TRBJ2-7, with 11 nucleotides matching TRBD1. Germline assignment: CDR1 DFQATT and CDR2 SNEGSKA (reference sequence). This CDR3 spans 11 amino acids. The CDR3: CSGQGALEQYF. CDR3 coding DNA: TGCAGCGGACAGGGGGCGCTGGAGCAGTACTTC.